These T cell receptor beta chains were read from a single sample in a study of Ad26.COV2.S vaccination and SARS-CoV-2 variants. Data came from immunoSEQ multiplex PCR; TCRdb stores just in-frame clones and leaves some out. The sample carries roughly 500,000 clones, nearly 90% recorded once. Sequencing used peripheral blood, obtained in a trial of Ad26.COV2.S vaccine versus placebo. These receptors all stem from a person between 18 and 65 years old who received the Ad26.COV2.S COVID-19 vaccine or a placebo. Each CDR3 is given with its conserved first and last residue. Each record gives: V gene, clone size, D gene, CDR3 length, J gene, CDR3 DNA, CDR3 protein. D genes are given only for firm matches. A row's size may be missing; if present it is once, few, many or a size class.

V: TRBV29-1
size: NA
D: NA
length: 12
J: TRBJ2-1
DNA: TGCAGCGTCGACAGCCGCTACAATGAGCAGTTCTTC
CDR3: CSVDSRYNEQFF

V: TRBV15
size: few
D: NA
length: 13
J: TRBJ2-7
DNA: TGTGCCACCAGCGCCGCGCTCAACCACGAGCAGTACTTC
CDR3: CATSAALNHEQYF

V: TRBV9
size: NA
D: NA
length: 16
J: TRBJ2-1
DNA: TGTGCCAGCAGCGTAGGGCACTCGAGCTCCTACAATGAGCAGTTCTTC
CDR3: CASSVGHSSSYNEQFF

V: TRBV4-3
size: NA
D: NA
length: 13
J: TRBJ1-1
DNA: TGCGCCAGCAGCCAAACGAGTTACACTGAAGCTTTCTTT
CDR3: CASSQTSYTEAFF

V: TRBV4-3
size: NA
D: NA
length: 15
J: TRBJ1-2
DNA: TGCGCCAGCAGCCAAGGTGGGTCGAACGAACGTGGCTACACCTTC
CDR3: CASSQGGSNERGYTF

V: TRBV6-2/TRBV6-3
size: NA
D: TRBD1
length: 14
J: TRBJ1-4
DNA: TGTGCCAGCAGTTGGGACAGGGTTGGCGAAAAACTGTTTTTT
CDR3: CASSWDRVGEKLFF

V: TRBV4-2
size: NA
D: TRBD2
length: 17
J: TRBJ2-3
DNA: TGTGCCAGCAGCCAAGATCGAGGCGGGAGAGTCGCAGATACGCAGTATTTT
CDR3: CASSQDRGGRVADTQYF

V: TRBV5-4
size: NA
D: TRBD2
length: 14
J: TRBJ2-7
DNA: TGTGCCAGCAGCTTGAGCGGGGGGCCCTACGAGCAGTACTTC
CDR3: CASSLSGGPYEQYF

V: TRBV9
size: NA
D: TRBD2
length: 16
J: TRBJ2-5
DNA: TGTGCCAGCAGCGTATCCCCTCTAGCGGACCAAGAGACCCAGTACTTC
CDR3: CASSVSPLADQETQYF

V: TRBV18
size: NA
D: NA
length: 14
J: TRBJ1-1
DNA: TGTGCCAGCTCAAACCGGGACGGGAACACTGAAGCTTTCTTT
CDR3: CASSNRDGNTEAFF

V: TRBV9
size: NA
D: TRBD2
length: 17
J: TRBJ2-3
DNA: TGTGCCAGCAGCAAACCACCGGGACTAGCGAGCACAGATACGCAGTATTTT
CDR3: CASSKPPGLASTDTQYF

V: TRBV9
size: NA
D: NA
length: 17
J: TRBJ2-6
DNA: TGTGCCAGCAGCTTTCGGGACTCCTTCCCTGGGGCCAACGTCCTGACTTTC
CDR3: CASSFRDSFPGANVLTF

V: TRBV18
size: NA
D: TRBD2
length: 17
J: TRBJ2-1
DNA: TGTGCCAGCTCCCTACTAGCGGGAGGGCTCTCCTACAATGAGCAGTTCTTC
CDR3: CASSLLAGGLSYNEQFF

V: TRBV2
size: NA
D: NA
length: 13
J: TRBJ1-1
DNA: TGTGCCAGCAGTGATAGGGGCGTCACTGAAGCTTTCTTT
CDR3: CASSDRGVTEAFF

V: TRBV27
size: once
D: NA
length: 23
J: TRBJ2-7
DNA: TGTGCCAGCAGTTTATCGGGGTGGAGGGATCCCTCGAATCTGAATCCAGGTCCCTACGAGCAGTACTTC
CDR3: CASSLSGWRDPSNLNPGPYEQYF

V: TRBV19
size: NA
D: TRBD1
length: 15
J: TRBJ1-2
DNA: TGTGCCAGTAATGCCCCCGGGACAGGGCGCTATGGCTACACCTTC
CDR3: CASNAPGTGRYGYTF

V: TRBV29-1
size: NA
D: NA
length: 12
J: TRBJ1-2
DNA: TGCAGCGTGGGGGACGGTAACTATGGCTACACCTTC
CDR3: CSVGDGNYGYTF

V: TRBV4-1
size: NA
D: NA
length: 16
J: TRBJ1-2
DNA: TGCGCCAGCAGCCAAGAATTCGCCGTCACTAACTATGGCTACACCTTC
CDR3: CASSQEFAVTNYGYTF

V: TRBV18
size: NA
D: TRBD1
length: 16
J: TRBJ1-1
DNA: TGTGCCAGCTCACCCTTCACAGGGGGCGCGGGCACTGAAGCTTTCTTT
CDR3: CASSPFTGGAGTEAFF

V: TRBV10-3
size: NA
D: NA
length: 17
J: TRBJ1-2
DNA: TGTGCCACCAAACCGGAAAAGGGACTCAAGACAGGAGGTGGCTACACCTTC
CDR3: CATKPEKGLKTGGGYTF

V: TRBV3-1/TRBV3-2
size: NA
D: TRBD1
length: 15
J: TRBJ2-5
DNA: TGTGCCAGCAGCCAAGATTTAACAGGGGAAGAGACCCAGTACTTC
CDR3: CASSQDLTGEETQYF

V: TRBV6-2/TRBV6-3
size: NA
D: TRBD1
length: 14
J: TRBJ2-7
DNA: TGTGCCAGCAGCTGGGGACAGTTTACCTACGAGCAGTACTTC
CDR3: CASSWGQFTYEQYF

V: TRBV3-1/TRBV3-2
size: NA
D: NA
length: 14
J: TRBJ2-3
DNA: TGTGCCAGCAGCCAAGTGTGGGGGACGAATACGCAGTATTTT
CDR3: CASSQVWGTNTQYF

V: TRBV6-2/TRBV6-3
size: NA
D: NA
length: 13
J: TRBJ1-1
DNA: TGTGCCAGCAGTCCCACCAGCAGGTCTGAAGCTTTCTTT
CDR3: CASSPTSRSEAFF

V: TRBV7-2
size: NA
D: NA
length: 14
J: TRBJ1-2
DNA: TGTGCCAGCTTCGAGGGGGGTAGTGGGGTCGGCTACACCTTC
CDR3: CASFEGGSGVGYTF

V: TRBV5-1
size: NA
D: NA
length: 14
J: TRBJ2-2
DNA: TGCGCCAGCAGCTTGCCATGGAAGACCGGGGAGCTGTTTTTT
CDR3: CASSLPWKTGELFF

V: TRBV2
size: NA
D: NA
length: 16
J: TRBJ1-2
DNA: TGTGCCAGCAGAGAGCAAGGCAGGGTAAAGGGGTATGGCTACACCTTC
CDR3: CASREQGRVKGYGYTF

V: TRBV7-3
size: NA
D: NA
length: 15
J: TRBJ2-1
DNA: TGTGCCAGCAGCTTTACAGGGCCGAGGTACAATGAGCAGTTCTTC
CDR3: CASSFTGPRYNEQFF

V: TRBV5-6
size: NA
D: TRBD1
length: 13
J: TRBJ2-5
DNA: TGTGCCAGCAGCCAAGGACAGGCCAGGGCCCAGTACTTC
CDR3: CASSQGQARAQYF

V: TRBV11-2
size: NA
D: TRBD2
length: 13
J: TRBJ2-1
DNA: TGTGCCAGCAGCATCCGAGCGGGAGATGAGCAGTTCTTC
CDR3: CASSIRAGDEQFF

V: TRBV2
size: NA
D: NA
length: 14
J: TRBJ2-3
DNA: TGTGCCAGCAGGAGGATCGGGGATCCAGATACGCAGTATTTT
CDR3: CASRRIGDPDTQYF

V: TRBV14
size: NA
D: NA
length: 14
J: TRBJ2-4
DNA: TGTGCCAGCAGCCCCGGTGGGGGCCCAAACATTCAGTACTTC
CDR3: CASSPGGGPNIQYF

V: TRBV2
size: NA
D: NA
length: 14
J: TRBJ2-7
DNA: TGTGCCAGCAGTGATCTATGGGTGGGGAACGAGCAGTACTTC
CDR3: CASSDLWVGNEQYF

V: TRBV7-2
size: NA
D: NA
length: 17
J: TRBJ1-3
DNA: TGTGCCAGCAGCTTAGCACCAGGGTTCAGGTCTGGAAACACCATATATTTT
CDR3: CASSLAPGFRSGNTIYF

V: TRBV4-3
size: NA
D: TRBD1
length: 16
J: TRBJ1-2
DNA: TGCGCCAGCAGCCAAGTTGGGGGACAGGGAACCTATGGCTACACCTTC
CDR3: CASSQVGGQGTYGYTF

V: TRBV19
size: NA
D: TRBD2
length: 14
J: TRBJ2-1
DNA: TGTGCCAGTAGTATGATTCTCGGGGGGAATGAGCAGTTCTTC
CDR3: CASSMILGGNEQFF

V: TRBV6-2/TRBV6-3
size: NA
D: NA
length: 14
J: TRBJ1-5
DNA: TGTGCCAGCAGTCAGGACAGCCTTAATCAGCCCCAGCATTTT
CDR3: CASSQDSLNQPQHF

V: TRBV10-3
size: NA
D: NA
length: 12
J: TRBJ2-5
DNA: TGTGCCATATCCCTAGGCGGAGAGACCCAGTACTTC
CDR3: CAISLGGETQYF

V: TRBV11-3
size: NA
D: NA
length: 16
J: TRBJ2-1
DNA: TGTGCCAGCAGCTTAGATTGGGGTAGGGCGACCAATGAGCAGTTCTTC
CDR3: CASSLDWGRATNEQFF

V: TRBV27
size: NA
D: NA
length: 14
J: TRBJ2-1
DNA: TGTGCCAGCAGTTTAGCGGGGTACTACAATGAGCAGTTCTTC
CDR3: CASSLAGYYNEQFF

V: TRBV19
size: once
D: TRBD1
length: 15
J: TRBJ2-1
DNA: TGTGCCAGTAGAACCTGGACAGGGGAGAGGAGTGAGCAGTTCTTC
CDR3: CASRTWTGERSEQFF

V: TRBV18
size: NA
D: NA
length: 16
J: TRBJ2-2
DNA: TGTGCCAGCTCACCACCGCACAGGTTGAACACCGGGGAGCTGTTTTTT
CDR3: CASSPPHRLNTGELFF

V: TRBV19
size: NA
D: TRBD2
length: 19
J: TRBJ2-1
DNA: TGTGCCAGTAGCATGGGACTAGTTAAGGCCGCTCACTCCTACAATGAGCAGTTCTTC
CDR3: CASSMGLVKAAHSYNEQFF

V: TRBV4-3
size: once
D: TRBD1
length: 14
J: TRBJ1-5
DNA: TGCGCCAGCAGCCTGGGACAGGGAGAACAGCCCCAGCATTTT
CDR3: CASSLGQGEQPQHF

V: TRBV5-8
size: NA
D: NA
length: 14
J: TRBJ1-6
DNA: TGTGCCAGCAGCTTGGGAGGGGAGCACTCACCCCTCCACTTT
CDR3: CASSLGGEHSPLHF

V: TRBV7-2
size: NA
D: NA
length: 11
J: TRBJ2-5
DNA: TGTGCCAGCAGCTCACTGGAGACCCAGTACTTC
CDR3: CASSSLETQYF

V: TRBV28
size: few
D: NA
length: 14
J: TRBJ1-2
DNA: TGTGCCAGCAGTTTATGGGACTTGCGGTATGGCTACACCTTC
CDR3: CASSLWDLRYGYTF

V: TRBV29-1
size: NA
D: NA
length: 11
J: TRBJ1-2
DNA: TGCAGCGTTCCCCTACCCTATGGCTACACCTTC
CDR3: CSVPLPYGYTF

V: TRBV10-1
size: NA
D: NA
length: 14
J: TRBJ1-2
DNA: TGCGCCAGCAGTGAGCCGAACCCAGCTACGGGCTACACCTTC
CDR3: CASSEPNPATGYTF

V: TRBV24-1
size: NA
D: NA
length: 13
J: TRBJ2-3
DNA: TGTGCCACCAGTGACCACCTTTGGAATACGCAGTATTTT
CDR3: CATSDHLWNTQYF

V: TRBV18
size: NA
D: NA
length: 13
J: TRBJ2-3
DNA: TGTGCCAGCTCTCACCGTGAGAAAGATACGCAGTATTTT
CDR3: CASSHREKDTQYF

V: TRBV6-5
size: NA
D: NA
length: 14
J: TRBJ1-5
DNA: TGTGCCAGCTCGGCCCTTCGGGGCAATCAGCCCCAGCATTTT
CDR3: CASSALRGNQPQHF

V: TRBV5-1
size: few
D: TRBD1
length: 14
J: TRBJ1-2
DNA: TGCGCCAGCAGCTCTTCGACAGGGGGCAATGGCTACACCTTC
CDR3: CASSSSTGGNGYTF

V: TRBV13
size: NA
D: NA
length: 17
J: TRBJ1-2
DNA: TGTGCCAGCAGCTTACCGAGACAGTCCGGACCGAACTATGGCTACACCTTC
CDR3: CASSLPRQSGPNYGYTF